Listed below are T cell receptor beta chains from one sample, sequenced in a study of spatial heterogeneity in lung cancer. TCRdb ran MiXCR on the 5' RACE reads and lists one entry per CDR3 protein. Of around 7,800 distinct CDR3 sequences listed, approximately 8.3% are singletons. The sequences come from lung tumor tissue, collected at surgery. All receptors derive from a male donor with early-stage non-small cell lung cancer. The CDR3 runs from the conserved cysteine through the conserved F or W. A D gene is named only where the DNA matches it firmly. Part of the rows lack a size; the others show once, few, many or a class for expanded clones.

D gene: -; clone size: medium-sized; V gene: TRBV6-1; J gene: TRBJ2-7; CDR3 protein: CASSVTGESYEQYF; CDR3 DNA: TGTGCCAGCAGTGTGACCGGGGAGTCCTACGAGCAGTACTTC
D gene: -; clone size: medium-sized; V gene: TRBV23-1; J gene: TRBJ2-4; CDR3 protein: CASSQSRRKVRNIQYF; CDR3 DNA: TGCGCCAGCAGTCAATCCAGGAGGAAGGTTAGGAACATTCAGTACTTC
D gene: -; clone size: many; V gene: TRBV5-1; J gene: TRBJ2-5; CDR3 protein: CASRVAETQYF; CDR3 DNA: TGCGCCAGCAGGGTAGCAGAGACCCAGTACTTC
D gene: -; clone size: many; V gene: TRBV6-2/TRBV6-3; J gene: TRBJ1-2; CDR3 protein: CASSSSRSYTF; CDR3 DNA: TGTGCCAGCAGTTCCTCTCGGAGCTACACCTTC
D gene: TRBD2; clone size: medium-sized; V gene: TRBV10-3; J gene: TRBJ2-3; CDR3 protein: CAIRVAGGPADTQYF; CDR3 DNA: TGTGCCATCAGGGTAGCGGGAGGGCCGGCAGATACGCAGTATTTT
D gene: TRBD1; clone size: -; V gene: TRBV25-1; J gene: TRBJ2-1; CDR3 protein: CASIQGGPVNEQFF; CDR3 DNA: TGTGCCAGCATACAGGGGGGTCCGGTAAATGAGCAGTTCTTC
D gene: -; clone size: -; V gene: TRBV5-1; J gene: TRBJ2-3; CDR3 protein: CASSLSLTGVPTTDTQYF; CDR3 DNA: TGCGCCAGCAGCTTGTCACTAACGGGAGTCCCTACCACAGATACGCAGTATTTT
D gene: -; clone size: -; V gene: TRBV12-3/TRBV12-4; J gene: TRBJ1-5; CDR3 protein: CASSLDGRSNQPQHF; CDR3 DNA: TGTGCCAGCAGTTTAGACGGGCGGAGCAATCAGCCCCAGCATTTT
D gene: -; clone size: many; V gene: TRBV7-8; J gene: TRBJ2-7; CDR3 protein: CASSAYRWSLTYEQYF; CDR3 DNA: TGTGCCAGCAGCGCGTACAGGTGGTCACTCACCTACGAGCAGTACTTC
D gene: -; clone size: -; V gene: TRBV5-6; J gene: TRBJ2-1; CDR3 protein: CASSPLYGEQFF; CDR3 DNA: TGTGCCAGCAGCCCCCTTTATGGTGAGCAGTTCTTC
D gene: -; clone size: medium-sized; V gene: TRBV20-1; J gene: TRBJ1-6; CDR3 protein: CSAMTNNGYGSPLHF; CDR3 DNA: TGCAGTGCAATGACGAACAATGGTTATGGTTCACCCCTCCACTTT
D gene: -; clone size: medium-sized; V gene: TRBV11-2; J gene: TRBJ2-2; CDR3 protein: CASSLEGLTGELFF; CDR3 DNA: TGTGCCAGCAGCTTAGAGGGCCTCACCGGGGAGCTGTTTTTT
D gene: TRBD1; clone size: medium-sized; V gene: TRBV11-2; J gene: TRBJ2-3; CDR3 protein: CASSFPGTGAEDTQYF; CDR3 DNA: TGTGCCAGCAGCTTTCCCGGGACAGGGGCGGAAGATACGCAGTATTTT
D gene: -; clone size: medium-sized; V gene: TRBV20-1; J gene: TRBJ1-5; CDR3 protein: CSARAGQPQHF; CDR3 DNA: TGCAGTGCTAGAGCGGGACAGCCCCAGCATTTT
D gene: TRBD2; clone size: medium-sized; V gene: TRBV7-2; J gene: TRBJ2-1; CDR3 protein: CASSSRPGTSGTSEQFF; CDR3 DNA: TGTGCCAGCAGCTCACGGCCCGGGACTAGCGGGACTAGTGAGCAGTTCTTC
D gene: TRBD2; clone size: -; V gene: TRBV3-1; J gene: TRBJ2-2; CDR3 protein: CASSQDTWGLAGSGELFF; CDR3 DNA: TGTGCCAGCAGCCAAGATACATGGGGACTAGCGGGATCCGGGGAGCTGTTTTTT
D gene: -; clone size: -; V gene: TRBV7-9; J gene: TRBJ1-5; CDR3 protein: CASSLDGYNQPQHF; CDR3 DNA: TGTGCCAGCAGCTTGGACGGATACAATCAGCCCCAGCATTTT
D gene: -; clone size: many; V gene: TRBV20-1; J gene: TRBJ2-3; CDR3 protein: CSASRPGVRSDTQYF; CDR3 DNA: TGCAGTGCTAGTCGGCCGGGGGTTAGATCAGATACGCAGTATTTT
D gene: TRBD2; clone size: medium-sized; V gene: TRBV7-2; J gene: TRBJ2-5; CDR3 protein: CASSLPTSGTETQYF; CDR3 DNA: TGTGCCAGCAGCTTACCGACTAGCGGGACGGAGACCCAGTACTTC
D gene: TRBD1; clone size: medium-sized; V gene: TRBV11-2; J gene: TRBJ1-1; CDR3 protein: CASSSGWTGATEAFF; CDR3 DNA: TGTGCCAGCAGCTCCGGGTGGACAGGGGCCACTGAAGCTTTCTTT
D gene: -; clone size: -; V gene: TRBV2; J gene: TRBJ2-2; CDR3 protein: CASSENSNTGELFF; CDR3 DNA: TGTGCCAGCAGTGAAAACAGCAACACCGGGGAGCTGTTTTTT
D gene: -; clone size: medium-sized; V gene: TRBV9; J gene: TRBJ2-3; CDR3 protein: CASSVAPTSLDTQYF; CDR3 DNA: TGTGCCAGCAGCGTCGCGCCGACCAGCCTGGATACGCAGTATTTT
D gene: TRBD2; clone size: medium-sized; V gene: TRBV7-9; J gene: TRBJ2-3; CDR3 protein: CASSLGRLAASTDTQYF; CDR3 DNA: TGTGCCAGCAGCTTAGGCCGACTAGCGGCTAGCACAGATACGCAGTATTTT
D gene: -; clone size: many; V gene: TRBV20-1; J gene: TRBJ2-7; CDR3 protein: CSASRSGVSSYEQYF; CDR3 DNA: TGCAGTGCTAGCCGTAGCGGAGTGAGCTCCTACGAGCAGTACTTC
D gene: TRBD1; clone size: medium-sized; V gene: TRBV7-9; J gene: TRBJ1-4; CDR3 protein: CASSSRQGNEKLFF; CDR3 DNA: TGTGCCAGCAGCTCGCGACAGGGAAATGAAAAACTGTTTTTT
D gene: -; clone size: medium-sized; V gene: TRBV10-3; J gene: TRBJ1-2; CDR3 protein: CAISEEVANYGYTF; CDR3 DNA: TGTGCCATCAGTGAGGAGGTCGCTAACTATGGCTACACCTTC
D gene: TRBD2; clone size: medium-sized; V gene: TRBV20-1; J gene: TRBJ2-3; CDR3 protein: CSARGASGGPSYDTQYF; CDR3 DNA: TGCAGTGCTAGAGGAGCTTCGGGAGGGCCGAGTTATGATACGCAGTATTTT
D gene: -; clone size: few; V gene: TRBV12-3/TRBV12-4; J gene: TRBJ2-1; CDR3 protein: CASSGVGRNNEQFF; CDR3 DNA: TGTGCCAGCTCGGGGGTGGGGCGAAACAATGAGCAGTTCTTC
D gene: -; clone size: -; V gene: TRBV6-6; J gene: TRBJ2-5; CDR3 protein: CASSSSPGATETQYF; CDR3 DNA: TGTGCCAGCAGTAGCTCCCCAGGGGCGACGGAGACCCAGTACTTC
D gene: TRBD1; clone size: many; V gene: TRBV5-1; J gene: TRBJ1-4; CDR3 protein: CASSFGTGDSGEKLFF; CDR3 DNA: TGCGCCAGCAGCTTCGGAACAGGGGATTCGGGAGAAAAACTGTTTTTT
D gene: -; clone size: medium-sized; V gene: TRBV18; J gene: TRBJ2-2; CDR3 protein: CASSPPRLTGELFF; CDR3 DNA: TGTGCCAGCTCACCACCGCGCTTGACCGGGGAGCTGTTTTTT
D gene: -; clone size: -; V gene: TRBV20-1; J gene: TRBJ2-5; CDR3 protein: CSGGFQETQYF; CDR3 DNA: TGCAGTGGGGGCTTCCAAGAGACCCAGTACTTC
D gene: TRBD2; clone size: medium-sized; V gene: TRBV18; J gene: TRBJ2-1; CDR3 protein: CASSLTSGPNEQFF; CDR3 DNA: TGTGCCAGCTCACTGACTAGCGGGCCCAATGAGCAGTTCTTC
D gene: -; clone size: medium-sized; V gene: TRBV10-3; J gene: TRBJ2-5; CDR3 protein: CATAGLQETQYF; CDR3 DNA: TGTGCCACCGCCGGCCTCCAAGAGACCCAGTACTTC
D gene: -; clone size: medium-sized; V gene: TRBV27; J gene: TRBJ2-2; CDR3 protein: CASSWVGNTGELFF; CDR3 DNA: TGTGCCAGCAGTTGGGTGGGGAACACCGGGGAGCTGTTTTTT
D gene: -; clone size: many; V gene: TRBV14; J gene: TRBJ2-3; CDR3 protein: CASSQGETSTDTQYF; CDR3 DNA: TGTGCCAGCAGCCAAGGGGAGACTAGCACAGATACGCAGTATTTT
D gene: TRBD1; clone size: -; V gene: TRBV2; J gene: TRBJ2-4; CDR3 protein: CASRDRGKNIQYF; CDR3 DNA: TGTGCCAGCAGGGACAGGGGGAAAAACATTCAGTACTTC
D gene: -; clone size: -; V gene: TRBV6-5; J gene: TRBJ1-1; CDR3 protein: CASSYVGFTEAFF; CDR3 DNA: TGTGCCAGCAGTTACGTCGGTTTTACTGAAGCTTTCTTT
D gene: TRBD2; clone size: many; V gene: TRBV28; J gene: TRBJ2-4; CDR3 protein: CASSGGLAGVLSGKNIQYF; CDR3 DNA: TGTGCCAGCAGTGGCGGACTAGCGGGAGTTCTGTCGGGGAAAAACATTCAGTACTTC
D gene: -; clone size: many; V gene: TRBV20-1; J gene: TRBJ2-5; CDR3 protein: CSASDSRLETQYF; CDR3 DNA: TGCAGTGCTAGCGACTCTAGGCTTGAGACCCAGTACTTC
D gene: TRBD2; clone size: -; V gene: TRBV5-1; J gene: TRBJ2-5; CDR3 protein: CATQLAGEETQYF; CDR3 DNA: TGCGCCACTCAACTAGCGGGAGAAGAGACCCAGTACTTC
D gene: TRBD1; clone size: medium-sized; V gene: TRBV10-2; J gene: TRBJ2-3; CDR3 protein: CASSRDRDTDTQYF; CDR3 DNA: TGCGCCAGCAGCCGGGACAGAGACACAGATACGCAGTATTTT
D gene: TRBD1; clone size: medium-sized; V gene: TRBV12-3/TRBV12-4; J gene: TRBJ2-1; CDR3 protein: CASSLGQGYYNEQFF; CDR3 DNA: TGTGCCAGCAGTCTCGGACAGGGGTACTACAATGAGCAGTTCTTC
D gene: -; clone size: medium-sized; V gene: TRBV12-3/TRBV12-4; J gene: TRBJ2-3; CDR3 protein: CASSPQGILTDTQYF; CDR3 DNA: TGTGCCAGCAGTCCACAGGGAATACTCACAGATACGCAGTATTTT
D gene: TRBD2; clone size: medium-sized; V gene: TRBV29-1; J gene: TRBJ2-1; CDR3 protein: CSVDGILGGRTYNEQFF; CDR3 DNA: TGCAGCGTTGATGGGATTTTGGGCGGGAGGACCTACAATGAGCAGTTCTTC
D gene: TRBD2; clone size: -; V gene: TRBV28; J gene: TRBJ2-1; CDR3 protein: CASSPRAPSGNNEQFF; CDR3 DNA: TGTGCCAGCAGTCCTAGGGCCCCTAGCGGGAACAATGAGCAGTTCTTC
D gene: -; clone size: medium-sized; V gene: TRBV4-1; J gene: TRBJ1-5; CDR3 protein: CASSQIPGPQRDQPQHF; CDR3 DNA: TGCGCCAGCAGCCAAATACCGGGACCCCAGAGGGATCAGCCCCAGCATTTT
D gene: TRBD1; clone size: medium-sized; V gene: TRBV28; J gene: TRBJ1-1; CDR3 protein: CASSSQGPREAFF; CDR3 DNA: TGTGCCAGCAGTTCACAGGGGCCCCGAGAAGCTTTCTTT
D gene: TRBD2; clone size: medium-sized; V gene: TRBV12-3/TRBV12-4; J gene: TRBJ2-5; CDR3 protein: CASSRAPASGSGETQYF; CDR3 DNA: TGTGCCAGCAGCCGCGCCCCAGCTAGCGGGAGCGGGGAGACCCAGTACTTC
D gene: TRBD2; clone size: medium-sized; V gene: TRBV12-3/TRBV12-4; J gene: TRBJ2-1; CDR3 protein: CASSQRGGSEQFF; CDR3 DNA: TGTGCCAGCAGCCAGCGGGGCGGGAGTGAGCAGTTCTTC
D gene: TRBD1; clone size: many; V gene: TRBV20-1; J gene: TRBJ1-5; CDR3 protein: CSARWTGNQPQHF; CDR3 DNA: TGCAGTGCTAGATGGACAGGGAATCAGCCCCAGCATTTT
D gene: -; clone size: medium-sized; V gene: TRBV28; J gene: TRBJ1-1; CDR3 protein: CASSLRVGTEAFF; CDR3 DNA: TGTGCCAGCAGCCTCAGGGTCGGCACTGAAGCTTTCTTT